This TCR beta chain is drawn from a study of T cell repertoires in cytomegalovirus infection. Across the whole study: Carrying CMV and the relevant HLA type showed in public TCR beta signatures.

Comments on this clonotype: What it binds is not known.

The CDR3 is 16 amino acids. V dropped 5 bases and J dropped 0 bases, with 17 bases sitting between them. The germline V gene has CDR1 MDHEN and CDR2 SYDVKM. Via MiXCR, TCRdb re-called the reads, giving one row per CDR3 protein. The profile shows approximately 200,000 distinct CDR3 sequences, over 20% of them singletons. Findings and caveats of the study: Ex vivo responses were dominated by HLA-C-restricted CMV-specific TCR beta clonotypes.

This sequence originates from a human donor in good health (CMV status not recorded). Some clones in this sample may be carry-over from other donors' samples. The chain carries TRBV28 and TRBJ2-7, with D unclear. The source material was CD8+ T cells from PBMCs. Here the CDR3 DNA reads TGTGCCAGCAGTCCCCAGGTGGTCTTCAGCTCCTACGAGCAGTACTTC. Translated, it gives CASSPQVVFSSYEQYF. Supplemented by reference TRBV28 and TRBJ2-7, the full variable domain reads DVKVTQSSRYLVKRTGEKVFLECVQDMDHENMFWYRQDPGLGLRLIYFSYDVKMKEKGDIPEGYSVSREKKERFSLILESASTNQTSMYLCASSPQVVFSSYEQYFGPGTRLTVT.